Each of the 12 T cell receptor beta chains below was sequenced from the same sample in a study of shared clonotypes between healthy human individuals. Clones were sequenced by immunoSEQ multiplex PCR, and TCRdb holds only the in-frame ones, with some missing. This sample has about 690,000 clones; 90% occur once, and the top ten carry approximately 35%. Sequenced sample: memory CD8+ T cells from PBMCs. Noted subset: CD45RO+ cells pooled with CCR7-negative TemRA cells. Source of these receptors: a man younger than 30 in good health. Some clones in this sample may be carry-over from other donors' samples.

This rearrangement joins TRBV10-2 to TRBJ2-7, with D possibly matching TRBD2 (6 bases). The CDR3 totals 15 residues. Trimming stripped 3 bases from V and 4 bases from J, with 16 bases between. In germline, CDR1 is WSHSY, CDR2 SAAADI. The DNA of the CDR3 is TGCGCCAGCAGTGATCTTGGAAGCGGGTCATACGAGCAGTACTTC. Protein sequence: CASSDLGSGSYEQYF.

This clone was recorded at least ten times. The chain has TRBV27 and TRBJ2-7; no reliable D call. Germline V CDR1 and CDR2: MNHEY, SMNVEV (reference sequence). This CDR3 is 14 amino acids long. Trimming stripped 3 bases from V and 6 bases from J, with 15 bases between. The CDR3: CASSFSSTRLEQYF. The CDR3 region has the DNA TGTGCCAGCAGTTTCTCGAGTACCCGTCTCGAGCAGTACTTC.

This sequence joins TRBV19 and TRBJ1-5, with TRBD1 matching over 7 bases. Germline CDR1 LNHDA, CDR2 SQIVND (reference sequence). The CDR3 has 14 amino acids. After removal of 5 bases from V and 6 bases from J, the junction contained 7 bases not matched to a gene. The CDR3 nucleotides are TGTGCCAGTAGTTACAGGGGAGTAAGTCAGCCCCAGCATTTT. This sequence encodes CASSYRGVSQPQHF.

The genes are TRBV29-1 and TRBJ1-5; D is unresolved. Per the germline V gene, CDR1 is SQVTM and CDR2 is ANQGSEA. The V end lost 3 bases, the J end lost 3 bases, and 12 bases lay between the germline ends. This CDR3 contains 14 residues. CDR3 DNA: TGCAGCGTTGAGGCGGGGATGGACAATCAGCCCCAGCATTTT. Its translation is CSVEAGMDNQPQHF.

The chain carries TRBV4-1 and TRBJ2-5; 8 bases fit TRBD2. With the DNA end fitting TRBJ2-7 better, the J assignment may be wrong. The CDR3 totals 17 residues. Germline loops: CDR1 MGHRA, CDR2 YSYEKL. As DNA, the CDR3 is TGCGCCAGCAGCCAAGATCTCGTGACTAGCGTTTCCTACGAGCAGTACTTC. It codes for CASSQDLVTSVSYEQYF.

The V gene is TRBV27, the J gene TRBJ1-4; 8 nucleotides align to TRBD1. The V segment lost 5 bases and the J segment 0 bases; nucleotides outside the gene matches: 8. CDR1 is MNHEY and CDR2 is SMNVEV in the germline V gene (reference sequence). CDR3 length: 17 amino acids. The CDR3 region is CASSHQQGESTNEKLFF. Written as DNA, the CDR3 is TGTGCCAGCAGTCACCAACAGGGGGAGTCAACTAATGAAAAACTGTTTTTT.

The rearrangement links TRBV7-9 to TRBJ2-3, with no clear D. The CDR3 has 14 amino acids. CDR1 and CDR2 (germline): SEHNR, FQNEAQ (reference sequence). V was clipped by 5 bases and J by 2 bases, with 11 bases between them. The CDR3 loop reads CASSTTSNTDTQYF. CDR3 sequence (DNA): TGTGCCAGCAGCACGACCTCTAACACAGATACGCAGTATTTT.

The chain combines TRBV6-5 with TRBJ2-1; D gene ambiguous. Per the germline V gene, CDR1 is MNHEY and CDR2 is SVGAGI. The CDR3 runs to 15 residues. V was cut by 0 bases and J by 0 bases, with 6 bases left in between. CDR3 region: CASSYSMSSYNEQFF. CDR3 bases: TGTGCCAGCAGTTACTCGATGAGCTCCTACAATGAGCAGTTCTTC.

The chain links TRBV25-1 to TRBJ2-5; D is uncertain. V was clipped by 2 bases and J by 3 bases, with 1 base between them. Germline CDR1 reads MGHDK; CDR2 reads SYGVNS. The CDR3 is 11 amino acids. DNA of the CDR3: TGTGCCAGCAGTGAAAAAGAGACCCAGTACTTC. Its translation: CASSEKETQYF.

This rearrangement joins TRBV27 to TRBJ1-1; D is unresolved. CDR3 length equals 16 residues. In germline, CDR1 is MNHEY, CDR2 SMNVEV (reference sequence). V lost 3 bases, J lost 2 bases, and 16 bases lay in between. The CDR3 DNA is TGTGCCAGCAGTTTCTCTGCGGGCGAGGTAAACACTGAAGCTTTCTTT. Protein product: CASSFSAGEVNTEAFF.

This chain links TRBV2 with TRBJ1-1; a weak D match, TRBD1 (5 bases). CDR1 and CDR2 from the germline V gene are SNHLY and FYNNEI. The CDR3 length is 15 residues. Trimming left V 1 base short and J 3 bases short, with 12 bases between. The CDR3 region is CASSEVRRVDTEAFF. The CDR3 DNA is TGTGCCAGCAGTGAAGTCCGCAGGGTGGACACTGAAGCTTTCTTT.

The chain joins TRBV27 to TRBJ2-7; D is perhaps TRBD1 or TRBD2 (5 bases each). CDR1 is MNHEY and CDR2 is SMNVEV in the germline V gene (reference sequence). V lost 7 bases, J lost 3 bases, and 10 bases lay in between. There are 12 residues in the CDR3. CDR3 sequence reads: CASTGANYEQYF. The CDR3 nucleotides read TGTGCCAGCACCGGGGCCAACTACGAGCAGTACTTC.